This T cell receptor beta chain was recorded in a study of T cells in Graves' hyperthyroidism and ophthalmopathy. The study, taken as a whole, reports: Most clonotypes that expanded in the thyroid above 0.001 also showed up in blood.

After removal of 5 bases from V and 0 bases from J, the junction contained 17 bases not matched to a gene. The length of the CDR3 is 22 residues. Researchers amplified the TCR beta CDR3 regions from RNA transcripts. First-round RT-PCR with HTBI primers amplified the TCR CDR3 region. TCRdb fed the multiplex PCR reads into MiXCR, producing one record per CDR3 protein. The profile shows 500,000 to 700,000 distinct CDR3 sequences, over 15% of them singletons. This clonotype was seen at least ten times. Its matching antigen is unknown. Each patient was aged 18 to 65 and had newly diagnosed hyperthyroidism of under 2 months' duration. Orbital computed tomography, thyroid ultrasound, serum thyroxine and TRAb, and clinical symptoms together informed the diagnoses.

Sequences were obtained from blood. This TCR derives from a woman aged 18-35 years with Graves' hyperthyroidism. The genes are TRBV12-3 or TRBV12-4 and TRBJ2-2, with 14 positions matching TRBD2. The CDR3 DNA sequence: TGTGCCAGCAGTCCCCGGACTAGCGGGAGGACCTTTTCACAAGCGAACACCGGGGAGCTGTTTTTT. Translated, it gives CASSPRTSGRTFSQANTGELFF.